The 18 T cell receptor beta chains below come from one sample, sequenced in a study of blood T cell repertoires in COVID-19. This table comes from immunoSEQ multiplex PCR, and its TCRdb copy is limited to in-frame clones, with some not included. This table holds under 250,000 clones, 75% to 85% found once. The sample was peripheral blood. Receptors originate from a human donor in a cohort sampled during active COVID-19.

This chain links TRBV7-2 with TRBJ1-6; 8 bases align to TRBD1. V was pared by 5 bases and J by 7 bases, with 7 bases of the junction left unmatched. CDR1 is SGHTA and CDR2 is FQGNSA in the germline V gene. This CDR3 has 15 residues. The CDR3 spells CASSPSGGLNSPLHF. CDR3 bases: TGTGCCAGCAGCCCGTCAGGGGGCTTGAATTCACCCCTCCACTTT.

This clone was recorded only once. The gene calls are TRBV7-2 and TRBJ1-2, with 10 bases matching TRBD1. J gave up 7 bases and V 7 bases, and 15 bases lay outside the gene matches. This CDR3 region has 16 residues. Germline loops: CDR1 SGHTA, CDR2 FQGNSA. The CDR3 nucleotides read TGTGCCAGCACCCCCTCTTACACCGGGACAGGGGTTGGCTACACCTTC. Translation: CASTPSYTGTGVGYTF. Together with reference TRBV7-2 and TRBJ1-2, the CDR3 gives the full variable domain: GAGVSQSPSNKVTEKGKDVELRCDPISGHTALYWYRQSLGQGLEFLIYFQGNSAPDKSGLPSDRFSAERTGGSVSTLTIQRTQQEDSAVYLCASTPSYTGTGVGYTFGSGTRLTVV.

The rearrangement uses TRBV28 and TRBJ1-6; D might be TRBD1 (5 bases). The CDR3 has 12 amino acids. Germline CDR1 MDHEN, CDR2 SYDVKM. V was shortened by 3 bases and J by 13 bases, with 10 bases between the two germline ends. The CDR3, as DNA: TGTGCCAGCAGTTTTTGGCAGGGCCCCCTCCACTTT. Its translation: CASSFWQGPLHF.

This CDR3 reads CASSLGGGFNEQFF. The CDR3 region has the DNA TGTGCCAGCAGCTTAGGGGGGGGTTTCAATGAGCAGTTCTTC. The V and J genes are TRBV11-3 and TRBJ2-1, with TRBD2 identical over 7 bases. The length of the CDR3 is 14 residues. The V and J ends lost 1 base and 6 bases, in that order; junction bases with no gene match: 3. The germline V gene has CDR1 SGHNT and CDR2 YENEEA.

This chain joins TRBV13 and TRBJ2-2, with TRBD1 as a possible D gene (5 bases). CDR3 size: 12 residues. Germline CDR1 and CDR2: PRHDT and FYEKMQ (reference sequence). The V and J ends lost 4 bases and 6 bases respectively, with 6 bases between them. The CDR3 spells CASSWTSGELFF. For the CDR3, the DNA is TGTGCCAGCAGCTGGACATCCGGGGAGCTGTTTTTT.

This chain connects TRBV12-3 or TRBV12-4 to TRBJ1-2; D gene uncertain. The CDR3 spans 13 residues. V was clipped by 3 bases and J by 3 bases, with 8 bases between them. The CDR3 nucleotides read TGTGCCAGCAGTTTCAGGTTGGACTATGGCTACACCTTC. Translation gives CASSFRLDYGYTF.

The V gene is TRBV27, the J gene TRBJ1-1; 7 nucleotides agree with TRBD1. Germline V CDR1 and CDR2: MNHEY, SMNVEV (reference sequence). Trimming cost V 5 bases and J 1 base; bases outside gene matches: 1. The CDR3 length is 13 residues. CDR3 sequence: CASSDRANTEAFF. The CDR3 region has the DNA TGTGCCAGCAGTGACAGGGCGAACACTGAAGCTTTCTTT.

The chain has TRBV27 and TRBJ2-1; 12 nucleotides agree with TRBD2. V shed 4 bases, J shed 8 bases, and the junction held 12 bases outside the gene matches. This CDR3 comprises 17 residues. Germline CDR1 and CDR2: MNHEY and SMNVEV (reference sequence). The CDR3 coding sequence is TGTGCCAGCAGTTATAGGGGCACTAGCGGGAGGCCCTATGAGCAGTTCTTC. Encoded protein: CASSYRGTSGRPYEQFF.

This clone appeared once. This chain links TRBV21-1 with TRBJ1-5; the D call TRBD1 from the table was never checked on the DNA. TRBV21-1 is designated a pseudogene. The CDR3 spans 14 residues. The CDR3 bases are TGTGCCAGCAGCAAAGAAGGGACAGGGAAGCCCCAGCATTTT. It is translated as CASSKEGTGKPQHF.

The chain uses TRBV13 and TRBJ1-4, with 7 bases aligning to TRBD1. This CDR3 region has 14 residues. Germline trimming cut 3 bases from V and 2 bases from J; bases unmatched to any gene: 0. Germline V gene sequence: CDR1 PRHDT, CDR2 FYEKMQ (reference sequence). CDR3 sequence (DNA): TGTGCCAGCAGCTTGACAGGGACTAATGAAAAACTGTTTTTT. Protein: CASSLTGTNEKLFF.

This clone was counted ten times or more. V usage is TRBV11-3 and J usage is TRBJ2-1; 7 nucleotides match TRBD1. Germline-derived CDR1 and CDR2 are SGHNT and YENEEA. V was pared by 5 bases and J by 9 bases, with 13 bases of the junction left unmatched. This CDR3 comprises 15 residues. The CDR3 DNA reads TGTGCCAGCAGCAAACGACAGGGTGATGTGAGTGAGCAGTTCTTC. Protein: CASSKRQGDVSEQFF.

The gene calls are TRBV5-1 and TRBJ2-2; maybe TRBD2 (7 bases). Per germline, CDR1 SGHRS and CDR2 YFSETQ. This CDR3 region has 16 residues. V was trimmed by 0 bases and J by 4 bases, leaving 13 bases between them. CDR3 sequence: CASSLARGAVTGELFF. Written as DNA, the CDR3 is TGCGCCAGCAGCTTGGCCCGGGGGGCGGTCACCGGGGAGCTGTTTTTT. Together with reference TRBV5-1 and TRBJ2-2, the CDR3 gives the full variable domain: KAGVTQTPRYLIKTRGQQVTLSCSPISGHRSVSWYQQTPGQGLQFLFEYFSETQRNKGNFPGRFSGRQFSNSRSEMNVSTLELGDSALYLCASSLARGAVTGELFFGEGSRLTVL.

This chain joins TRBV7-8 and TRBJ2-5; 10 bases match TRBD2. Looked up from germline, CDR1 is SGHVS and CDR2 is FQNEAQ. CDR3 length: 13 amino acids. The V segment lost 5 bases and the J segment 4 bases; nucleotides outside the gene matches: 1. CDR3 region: CASSRTSGETQYF. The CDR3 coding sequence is TGTGCCAGCAGCCGGACTAGCGGAGAGACCCAGTACTTC. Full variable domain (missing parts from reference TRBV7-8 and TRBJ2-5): GAGVSQSPRYKVAKRGQDVALRCDPISGHVSLFWYQQALGQGPEFLTYFQNEAQLDKSGLPSDRFFAERPEGSVSTLKIQRTQQEDSAVYLCASSRTSGETQYFGPGTRLLVL.

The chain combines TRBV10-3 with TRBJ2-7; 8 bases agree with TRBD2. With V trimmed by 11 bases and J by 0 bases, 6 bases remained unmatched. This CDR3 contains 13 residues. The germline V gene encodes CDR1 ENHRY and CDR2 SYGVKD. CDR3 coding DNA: TGTGCCGTACTAGCGGTGAGCTCCTACGAGCAGTACTTC. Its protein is CAVLAVSSYEQYF.

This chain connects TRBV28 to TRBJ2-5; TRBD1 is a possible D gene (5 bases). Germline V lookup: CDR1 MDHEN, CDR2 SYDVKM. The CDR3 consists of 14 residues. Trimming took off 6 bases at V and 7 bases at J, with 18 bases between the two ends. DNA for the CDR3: TGTGCCAGCAGCCTTGGGGCGGTCAAAGGGACCCAGTACTTC. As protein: CASSLGAVKGTQYF. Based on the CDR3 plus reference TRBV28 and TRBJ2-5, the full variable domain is DVKVTQSSRYLVKRTGEKVFLECVQDMDHENMFWYRQDPGLGLRLIYFSYDVKMKEKGDIPEGYSVSREKKERFSLILESASTNQTSMYLCASSLGAVKGTQYFGPGTRLLVL.

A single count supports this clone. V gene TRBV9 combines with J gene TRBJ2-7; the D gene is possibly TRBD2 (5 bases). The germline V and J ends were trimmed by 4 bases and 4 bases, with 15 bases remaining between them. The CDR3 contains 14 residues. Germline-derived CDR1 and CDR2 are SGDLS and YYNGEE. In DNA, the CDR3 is TGTGCCAGCAGCCTCACCTCCACGGGGTACGAGCAGTACTTC. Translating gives CASSLTSTGYEQYF.

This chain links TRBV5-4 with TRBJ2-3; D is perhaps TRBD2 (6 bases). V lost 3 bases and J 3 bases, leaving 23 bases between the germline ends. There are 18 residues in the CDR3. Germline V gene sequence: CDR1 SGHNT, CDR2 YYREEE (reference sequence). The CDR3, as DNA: TGTGCCAGCAGCTCCGGAGGGACTCCTGGACTTAGTACAGATACGCAGTATTTT. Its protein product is CASSSGGTPGLSTDTQYF.

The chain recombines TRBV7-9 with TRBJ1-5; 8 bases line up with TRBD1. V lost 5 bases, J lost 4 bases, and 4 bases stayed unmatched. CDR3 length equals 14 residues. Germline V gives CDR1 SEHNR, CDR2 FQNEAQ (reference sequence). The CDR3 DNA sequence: TGTGCCAGCAGCCGGACAGGGTCTAATCAGCCCCAGCATTTT. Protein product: CASSRTGSNQPQHF.